This T cell receptor (beta chain) was recorded in a study of cytomegalovirus exposure and HLA in healthy donors. The PCR ran on 60 Vbeta and 13 Jbeta primers. Clones were read by immunoSEQ multiplex PCR, and TCRdb kept only the in-frame ones, dropping some. This sample has 40,000 or so clones, with 60% to 70% found just once. This CDR3 has 13 residues. Trimming at V came to 4 bases and at J to 2 bases, leaving 1 base not matched to a gene. Germline V gene lookup returns CDR1 SGHVS and CDR2 FQNEAQ. The receptor was isolated from a man aged 35 to 55 in good health and CMV-seronegative. Sequenced: PBMCs. The V call is TRBV7-8, the J call TRBJ2-5, with 7 nucleotides matching TRBD1. CDR3 loop: CASSWDRQETQYF. The DNA for the CDR3 is TGTGCCAGCAGCTGGGACAGACAAGAGACCCAGTACTTC.